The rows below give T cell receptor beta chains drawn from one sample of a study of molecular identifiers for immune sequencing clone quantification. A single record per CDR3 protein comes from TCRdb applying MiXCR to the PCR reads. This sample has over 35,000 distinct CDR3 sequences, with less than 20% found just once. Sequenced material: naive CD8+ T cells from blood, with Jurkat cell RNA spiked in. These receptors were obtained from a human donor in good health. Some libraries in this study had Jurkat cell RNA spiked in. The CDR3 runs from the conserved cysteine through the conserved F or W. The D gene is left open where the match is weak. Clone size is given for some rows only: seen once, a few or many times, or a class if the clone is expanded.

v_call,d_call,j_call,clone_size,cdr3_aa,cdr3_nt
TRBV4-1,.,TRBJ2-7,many,CASSQEGVIYEQYF,TGCGCCAGCAGCCAAGAGGGTGTAATCTACGAGCAGTACTTC
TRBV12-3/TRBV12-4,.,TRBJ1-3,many,CASSLASSGNTIYF,TGTGCCAGCAGTTTGGCCAGCTCTGGAAACACCATATATTTT
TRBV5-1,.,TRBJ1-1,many,CASSYPGNTEAFF,TGCGCCAGCAGCTATCCAGGGAACACTGAAGCTTTCTTT
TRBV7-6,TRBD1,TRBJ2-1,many,CASSSTGGNEQFF,TGTGCCAGCAGCTCAACAGGGGGCAATGAGCAGTTCTTC
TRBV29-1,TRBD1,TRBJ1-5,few,CSVETGGLEPQHF,TGCAGCGTGGAGACAGGGGGCCTGGAGCCCCAGCATTTT
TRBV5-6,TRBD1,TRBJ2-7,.,CASSITGGRYEQYF,TGTGCCAGCAGCATAACAGGGGGTCGATACGAGCAGTACTTC
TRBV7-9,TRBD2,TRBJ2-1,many,CASSLFHVGGRFDNEQFF,TGTGCCAGCAGCTTATTCCATGTCGGCGGGAGGTTTGACAATGAGCAGTTCTTC
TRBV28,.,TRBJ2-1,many,CASSLPPFLSEQFF,TGTGCCAGCAGTTTACCACCTTTCCTCAGCGAGCAGTTCTTC
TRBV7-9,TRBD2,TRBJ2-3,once,CASSFPPSGYTDTQYF,TGTGCCAGCAGCTTCCCGCCTAGCGGATACACAGATACGCAGTATTTT
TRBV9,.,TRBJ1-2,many,CASSVDPSTNYARGYTF,TGTGCCAGCAGCGTAGACCCGTCTACTAACTATGCGAGAGGCTACACCTTC
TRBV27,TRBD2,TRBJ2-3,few,CASSHGLAGADTQYF,TGTGCCAGCAGTCACGGACTAGCGGGAGCAGATACGCAGTATTTT
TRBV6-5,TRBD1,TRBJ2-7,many,CASTKGGRAGYEQYF,TGTGCCAGCACCAAAGGGGGCCGCGCCGGCTACGAGCAGTACTTC
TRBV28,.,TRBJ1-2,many,CASSLSPDRSYGYTF,TGTGCCAGCAGTTTAAGCCCCGACAGGAGCTATGGCTACACCTTC
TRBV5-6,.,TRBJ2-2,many,CASTWGSGELFF,TGTGCCAGCACTTGGGGAAGCGGGGAGCTGTTTTTT
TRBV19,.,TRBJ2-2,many,CASSIAPGPNTGELFF,TGTGCCAGTAGTATAGCGCCAGGACCCAACACCGGGGAGCTGTTTTTT
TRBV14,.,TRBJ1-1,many,CASSLSGRNTEAFF,TGTGCCAGCAGCCTTTCGGGCAGGAACACTGAAGCTTTCTTT
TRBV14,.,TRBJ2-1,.,CASSLDLLNYNEQFF,TGTGCCAGCAGCCTGGACTTGTTGAACTACAATGAGCAGTTCTTC
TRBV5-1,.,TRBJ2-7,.,CVSSSVPDSTYEQYF,TGCGTCAGCAGCTCGGTTCCTGACAGTACCTACGAGCAGTACTTC
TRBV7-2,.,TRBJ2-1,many,CASSFYILNEQFF,TGTGCCAGCAGCTTCTACATCCTCAATGAGCAGTTCTTC
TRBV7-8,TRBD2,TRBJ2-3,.,CASSRGRRLAGETSTDTQYF,TGTGCCAGCAGCCGAGGGCGAAGACTAGCGGGAGAAACAAGCACAGATACGCAGTATTTT
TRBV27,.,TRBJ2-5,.,CASSLRPLRLGETQYF,TGTGCCAGCAGTTTACGGCCTTTGCGGTTAGGAGAGACCCAGTACTTC
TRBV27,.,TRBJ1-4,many,CASRPGPREKLFF,TGTGCCAGCAGGCCGGGACCCCGCGAAAAACTGTTTTTT
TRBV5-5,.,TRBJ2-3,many,CASSLAGGSDTQYF,TGTGCCAGCAGCTTGGCTGGGGGTTCAGATACGCAGTATTTT
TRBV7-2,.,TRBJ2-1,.,CASSLGATSFDEQFF,TGTGCCAGCAGCTTAGGCGCTACTAGCTTCGATGAGCAGTTCTTC
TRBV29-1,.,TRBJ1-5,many,CSVARGLNQPQHF,TGCAGCGTGGCACGGGGCCTCAATCAGCCCCAGCATTTT
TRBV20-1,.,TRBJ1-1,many,CSATRGLSEAFF,TGCAGTGCGACGCGGGGGCTAAGTGAAGCTTTCTTT
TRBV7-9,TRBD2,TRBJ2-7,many,CASSLSTSGIDEQYF,TGTGCCAGCAGCTTAAGTACTAGCGGGATCGACGAGCAGTACTTC
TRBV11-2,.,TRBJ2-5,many,CASSLETPWGETQYF,TGTGCCAGCAGCTTAGAGACCCCATGGGGAGAGACCCAGTACTTC
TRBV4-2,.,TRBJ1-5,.,CASSLAPGSNQPQHF,TGTGCCAGCAGCCTAGCCCCGGGGTCAAATCAGCCCCAGCATTTT
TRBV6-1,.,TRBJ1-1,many,CASSELGGETEAFF,TGTGCCAGCAGTGAACTTGGCGGGGAAACTGAAGCTTTCTTT
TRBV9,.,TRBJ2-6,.,CASSVDLSGANVLTF,TGTGCCAGCAGCGTTGATCTCTCTGGGGCCAACGTCCTGACTTTC
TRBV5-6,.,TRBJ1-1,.,CASMGGITVNTEAFF,TGTGCCAGCATGGGAGGAATTACAGTGAACACTGAAGCTTTCTTT
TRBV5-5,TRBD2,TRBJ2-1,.,CASSLPLAGVTNEQFF,TGTGCCAGCAGCCTGCCCCTAGCGGGAGTAACAAATGAGCAGTTCTTC
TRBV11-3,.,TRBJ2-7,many,CASSARDGYEQYF,TGTGCCAGCAGCGCCCGGGACGGCTACGAGCAGTACTTC
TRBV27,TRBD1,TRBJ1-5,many,CASSLSAGGNQPQHF,TGTGCCAGCAGTTTATCGGCAGGGGGAAATCAGCCCCAGCATTTT
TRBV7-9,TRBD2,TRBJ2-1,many,CASSFPTSGSFREQFF,TGTGCCAGCAGCTTCCCGACTAGCGGGAGTTTTCGTGAGCAGTTCTTC
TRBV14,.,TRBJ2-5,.,CASSQAPLGGRRIRETQYF,TGTGCCAGCAGCCAAGCCCCATTGGGGGGGCGAAGGATCCGGGAGACCCAGTACTTC
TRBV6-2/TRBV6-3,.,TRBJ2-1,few,CASSSKAAGLTYNEQFF,TGTGCCAGCAGTTCCAAAGCGGCAGGGCTCACCTACAATGAGCAGTTCTTC
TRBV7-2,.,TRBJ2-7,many,CASSSRPGFEQYF,TGTGCCAGCAGCTCTAGGCCCGGGTTCGAGCAGTACTTC
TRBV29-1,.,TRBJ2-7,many,CSLYTGLSEEQYF,TGCAGCCTCTATACAGGACTCTCGGAGGAGCAGTACTTC
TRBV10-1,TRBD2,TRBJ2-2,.,CASSERGLAANTGELFF,TGCGCCAGCAGTGAACGGGGACTAGCGGCGAACACCGGGGAGCTGTTTTTT